This TCR beta chain was captured by sequencing in a study of cytomegalovirus exposure and HLA in healthy donors. General study points: TCR beta V- and J-gene trimming, according to a later analysis, was linked to a missense DCLRE1C variant. In vitro, three CMV-associated chains proved specific for CMV antigens.

V lost 5 bases to trimming and J lost 3 bases, with 11 bases between them. The CDR3 contains 13 residues. Germline V gene data show CDR1 as LNHDA and CDR2 as SQIVND (reference sequence). This clone was seen only a few times. Its antigen is undetermined. Use of 60 Vbeta and 13 Jbeta primers characterized the PCR. TCRdb's table, derived via immunoSEQ multiplex PCR, lists solely in-frame clones and lacks some. In the table there are about 110,000 clones, 75% to 80% of which are singletons. The clonotype originates from a woman between 25 and 40 years old in good health and CMV-seronegative. The J gene is TRBJ2-7, the V gene TRBV19; weak D call: TRBD2 (6 bases). Sequences were obtained from PBMCs. The CDR3 reads CASSAGNVYEQYF. Written as DNA, the CDR3 is TGTGCCAGTAGTGCGGGGAACGTCTACGAGCAGTACTTC.